What follows describes a single T cell receptor beta chain. This CDR3 region has 13 residues. Trimming stripped 0 bases from V and 5 bases from J, with 8 bases between. The germline gives CDR1 MNHEY, CDR2 SVGEGT. This specimen belongs to a study of blood T cell repertoires in COVID-19. Overall study context: There were acute and convalescent COVID-19 samples, and they came from the United States, Italy and Spain. PBMCs, B-cell-depleted T cells, or T cells were the source of the cDNA or gDNA that made up the material.

Authors' analysis steps: It was from reference gene primer amplification that nucleated cell counts were estimated. This table comes from immunoSEQ multiplex PCR, and its TCRdb copy is limited to in-frame clones, with some not included. The V and J calls and the clone size are those of that table, but D and trimming were determined from the DNA. This table has roughly 20,000 clones, approximately 91% appearing once. The sequenced sample was peripheral blood. The source is a man in his 70s with active COVID-19. The genes are TRBV6-2 or TRBV6-3 and TRBJ2-7; weak D call: TRBD1 (6 bases). Here the CDR3 reads CASSYSRGNEQYF. The CDR3 nucleotides read TGTGCCAGCAGTTACTCGAGGGGGAACGAGCAGTACTTC.